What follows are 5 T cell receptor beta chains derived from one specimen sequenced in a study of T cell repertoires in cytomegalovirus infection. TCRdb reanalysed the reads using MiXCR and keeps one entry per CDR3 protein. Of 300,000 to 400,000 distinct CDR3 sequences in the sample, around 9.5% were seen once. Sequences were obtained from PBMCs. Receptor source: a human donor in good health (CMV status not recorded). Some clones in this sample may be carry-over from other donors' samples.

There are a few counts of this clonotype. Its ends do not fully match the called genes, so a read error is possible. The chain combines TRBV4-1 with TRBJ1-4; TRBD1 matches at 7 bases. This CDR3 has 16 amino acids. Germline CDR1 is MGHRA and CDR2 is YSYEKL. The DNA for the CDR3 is TGTGCCAGCAGCGATACAGGGGTAGATACTAATGAAAAACTGTTTTTT. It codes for CASSDTGVDTNEKLFF.

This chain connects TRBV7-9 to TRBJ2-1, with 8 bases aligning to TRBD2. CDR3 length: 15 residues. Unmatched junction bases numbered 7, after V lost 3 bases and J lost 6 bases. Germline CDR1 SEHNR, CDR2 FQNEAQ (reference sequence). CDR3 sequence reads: CASSFSGLVLNEQFF. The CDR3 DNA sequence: TGTGCCAGCAGCTTCTCGGGACTAGTTCTCAATGAGCAGTTCTTC.

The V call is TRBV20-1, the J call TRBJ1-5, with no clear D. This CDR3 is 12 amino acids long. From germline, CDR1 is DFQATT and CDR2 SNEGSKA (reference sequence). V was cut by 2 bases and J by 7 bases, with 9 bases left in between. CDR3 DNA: TGCAGTGCTAGACCACTCGGGCAGCCCCAGCATTTT. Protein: CSARPLGQPQHF.

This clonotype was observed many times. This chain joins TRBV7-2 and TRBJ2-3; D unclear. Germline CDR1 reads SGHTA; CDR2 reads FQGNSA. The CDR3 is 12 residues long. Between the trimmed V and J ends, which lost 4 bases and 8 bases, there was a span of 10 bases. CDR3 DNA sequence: TGTGCCAGCAGCTCCTACTCGGGTACGCAGTATTTT. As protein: CASSSYSGTQYF.

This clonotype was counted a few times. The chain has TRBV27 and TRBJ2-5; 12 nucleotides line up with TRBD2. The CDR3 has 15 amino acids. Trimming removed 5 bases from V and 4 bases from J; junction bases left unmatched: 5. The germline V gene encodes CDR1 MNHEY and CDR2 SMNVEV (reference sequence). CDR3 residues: CASSLPGLAGETQYF. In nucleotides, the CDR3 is TGTGCCAGCAGTCTACCGGGACTAGCGGGAGAGACCCAGTACTTC.